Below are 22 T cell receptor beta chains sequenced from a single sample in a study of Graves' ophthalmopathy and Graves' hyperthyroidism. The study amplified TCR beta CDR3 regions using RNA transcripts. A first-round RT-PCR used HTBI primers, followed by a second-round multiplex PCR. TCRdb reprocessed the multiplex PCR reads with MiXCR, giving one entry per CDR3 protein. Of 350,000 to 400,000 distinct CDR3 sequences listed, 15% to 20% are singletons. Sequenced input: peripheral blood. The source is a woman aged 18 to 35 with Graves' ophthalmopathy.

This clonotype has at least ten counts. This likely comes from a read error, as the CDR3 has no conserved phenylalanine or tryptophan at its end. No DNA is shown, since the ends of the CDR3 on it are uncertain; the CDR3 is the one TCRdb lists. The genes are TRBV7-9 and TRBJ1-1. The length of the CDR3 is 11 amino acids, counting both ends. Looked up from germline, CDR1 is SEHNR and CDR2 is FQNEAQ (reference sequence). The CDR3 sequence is CASSLGQAMGY.

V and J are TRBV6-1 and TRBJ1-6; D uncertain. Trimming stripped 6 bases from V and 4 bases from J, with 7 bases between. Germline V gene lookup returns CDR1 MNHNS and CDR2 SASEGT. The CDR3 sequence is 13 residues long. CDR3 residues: CASRPGYNSPLHF. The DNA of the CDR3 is TGTGCCAGCAGGCCGGGTTATAATTCACCCCTCCACTTT.

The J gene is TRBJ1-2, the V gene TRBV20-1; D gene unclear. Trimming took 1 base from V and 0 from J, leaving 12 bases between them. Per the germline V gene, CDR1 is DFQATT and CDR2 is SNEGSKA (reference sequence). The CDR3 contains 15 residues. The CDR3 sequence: CSARVLGTANYGYTF. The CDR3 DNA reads TGCAGTGCTAGAGTATTGGGAACAGCTAACTATGGCTACACCTTC.

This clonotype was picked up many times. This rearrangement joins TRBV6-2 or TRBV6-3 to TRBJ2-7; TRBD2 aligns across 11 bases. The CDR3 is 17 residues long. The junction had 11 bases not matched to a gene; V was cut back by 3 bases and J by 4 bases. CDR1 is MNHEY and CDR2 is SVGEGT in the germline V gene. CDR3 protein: CASSYPQLAGVGYEQYF. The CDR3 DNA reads TGTGCCAGCAGTTATCCTCAACTAGCGGGAGTAGGATACGAGCAGTACTTC.

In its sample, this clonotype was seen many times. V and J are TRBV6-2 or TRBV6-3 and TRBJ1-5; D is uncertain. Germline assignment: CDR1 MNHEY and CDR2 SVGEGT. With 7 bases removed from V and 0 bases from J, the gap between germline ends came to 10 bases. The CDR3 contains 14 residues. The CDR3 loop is CASKAVHSNQPQHF. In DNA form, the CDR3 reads TGTGCCAGCAAAGCAGTTCATAGCAATCAGCCCCAGCATTTT.

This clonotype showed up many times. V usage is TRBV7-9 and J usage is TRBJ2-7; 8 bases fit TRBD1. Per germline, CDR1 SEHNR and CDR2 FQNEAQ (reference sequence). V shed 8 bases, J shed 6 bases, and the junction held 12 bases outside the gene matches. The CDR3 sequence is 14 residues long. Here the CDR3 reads CASGWQGAGGEQYF. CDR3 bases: TGTGCCAGCGGTTGGCAGGGGGCTGGGGGCGAGCAGTACTTC.

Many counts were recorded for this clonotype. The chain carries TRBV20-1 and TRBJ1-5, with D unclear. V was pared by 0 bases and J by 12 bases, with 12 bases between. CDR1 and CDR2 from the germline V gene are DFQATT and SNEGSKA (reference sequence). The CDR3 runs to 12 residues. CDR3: CSARDRIDNQHF. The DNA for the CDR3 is TGCAGTGCTAGAGATCGTATAGACAACCAGCATTTT.

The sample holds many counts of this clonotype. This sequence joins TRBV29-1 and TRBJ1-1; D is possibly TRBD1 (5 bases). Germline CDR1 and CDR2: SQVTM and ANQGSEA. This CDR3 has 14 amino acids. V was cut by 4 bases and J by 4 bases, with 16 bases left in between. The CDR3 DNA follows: TGCAGCGTTGGTCAGGGAGGACCGACCACTGAAGCTTTCTTT. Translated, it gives CSVGQGGPTTEAFF. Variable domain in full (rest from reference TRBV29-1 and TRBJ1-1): SAVISQKPSRDICQRGTSLTIQCQVDSQVTMMFWYRQQPGQSLTLIATANQGSEATYESGFVIDKFPISRPNLTFSTLTVSNMSPEDSSIYLCSVGQGGPTTEAFFGQGTRLTVV.

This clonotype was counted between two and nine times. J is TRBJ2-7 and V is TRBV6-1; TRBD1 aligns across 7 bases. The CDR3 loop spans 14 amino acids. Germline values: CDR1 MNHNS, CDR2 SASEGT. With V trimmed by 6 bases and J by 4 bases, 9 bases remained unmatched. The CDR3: CASRSGTAEYEQYF. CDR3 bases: TGTGCCAGCAGGTCCGGGACAGCCGAATACGAGCAGTACTTC.

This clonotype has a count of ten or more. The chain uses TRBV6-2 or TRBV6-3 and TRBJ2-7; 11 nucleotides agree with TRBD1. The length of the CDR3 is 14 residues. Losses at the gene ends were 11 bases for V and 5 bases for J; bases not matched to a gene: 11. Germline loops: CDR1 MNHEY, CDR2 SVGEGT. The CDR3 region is CAGQGQGAGNEQYF. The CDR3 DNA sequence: TGTGCCGGACAAGGACAGGGGGCAGGAAACGAGCAGTACTTC.

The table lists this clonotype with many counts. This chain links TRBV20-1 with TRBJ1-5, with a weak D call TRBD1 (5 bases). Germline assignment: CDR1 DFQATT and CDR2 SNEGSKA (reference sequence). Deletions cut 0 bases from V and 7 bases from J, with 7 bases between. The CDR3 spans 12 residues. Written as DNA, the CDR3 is TGCAGTGCTAGAGAAGGGGTCCAGCCCCAGCATTTT. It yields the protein CSAREGVQPQHF.

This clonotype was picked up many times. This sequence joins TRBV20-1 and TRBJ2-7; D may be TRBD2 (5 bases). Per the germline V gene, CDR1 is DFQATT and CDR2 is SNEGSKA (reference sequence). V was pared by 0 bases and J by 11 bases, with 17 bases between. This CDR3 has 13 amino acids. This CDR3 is CSAREVAPGGKYF. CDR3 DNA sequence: TGCAGTGCTAGAGAAGTAGCGCCCGGAGGAAAGTACTTC.

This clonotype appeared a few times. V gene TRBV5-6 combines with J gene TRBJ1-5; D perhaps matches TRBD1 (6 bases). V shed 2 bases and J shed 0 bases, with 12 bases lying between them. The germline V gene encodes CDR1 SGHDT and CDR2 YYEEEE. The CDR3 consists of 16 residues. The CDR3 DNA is TGTGCCAGCAGCTTTATGGGGGGCGGTAGCAATCAGCCCCAGCATTTT. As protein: CASSFMGGGSNQPQHF.

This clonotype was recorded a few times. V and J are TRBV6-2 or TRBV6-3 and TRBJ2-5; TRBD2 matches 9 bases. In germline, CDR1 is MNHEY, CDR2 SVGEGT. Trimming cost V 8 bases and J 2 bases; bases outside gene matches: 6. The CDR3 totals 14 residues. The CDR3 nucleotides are TGTGCCAGCTCTGCGACTAGCGGTCAAGAGACCCAGTACTTC. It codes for CASSATSGQETQYF.

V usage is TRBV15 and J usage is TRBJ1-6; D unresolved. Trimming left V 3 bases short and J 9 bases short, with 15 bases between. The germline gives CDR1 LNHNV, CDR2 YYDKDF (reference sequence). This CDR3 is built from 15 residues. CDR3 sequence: CATSRDFGGSSPLHF. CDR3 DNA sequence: TGTGCCACCAGCAGGGATTTTGGAGGGTCTTCACCCCTCCACTTT.

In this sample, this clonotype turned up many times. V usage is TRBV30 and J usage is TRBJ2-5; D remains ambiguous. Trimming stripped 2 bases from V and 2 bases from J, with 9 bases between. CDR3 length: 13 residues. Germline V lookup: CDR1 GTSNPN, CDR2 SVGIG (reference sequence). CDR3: CAWSPQVQETQYF. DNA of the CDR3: TGTGCCTGGAGTCCTCAGGTTCAAGAGACCCAGTACTTC. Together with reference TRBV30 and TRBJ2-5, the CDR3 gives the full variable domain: SQTIHQWPATLVQPVGSPLSLECTVEGTSNPNLYWYRQAAGRGLQLLFYSVGIGQISSEVPQNLSASRPQDRQFILSSKKLLLSDSGFYLCAWSPQVQETQYFGPGTRLLVL.

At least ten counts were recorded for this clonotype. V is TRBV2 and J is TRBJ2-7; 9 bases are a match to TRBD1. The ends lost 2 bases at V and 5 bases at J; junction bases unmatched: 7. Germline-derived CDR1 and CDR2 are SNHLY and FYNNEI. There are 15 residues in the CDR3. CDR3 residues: CASSEIGTGIDEQYF. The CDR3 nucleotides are TGTGCCAGCAGTGAAATCGGGACAGGGATCGACGAGCAGTACTTC.

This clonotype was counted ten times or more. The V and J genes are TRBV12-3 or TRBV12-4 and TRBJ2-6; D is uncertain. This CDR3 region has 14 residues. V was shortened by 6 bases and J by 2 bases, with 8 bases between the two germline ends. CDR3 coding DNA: TGTGCCAGCAGCTTCCCGCCTGGGGCCAACGTCCTGACTTTC. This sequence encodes CASSFPPGANVLTF.

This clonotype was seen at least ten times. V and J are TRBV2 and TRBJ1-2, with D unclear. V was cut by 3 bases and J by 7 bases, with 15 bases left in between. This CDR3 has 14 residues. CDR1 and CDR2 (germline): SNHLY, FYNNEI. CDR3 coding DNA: TGTGCCAGCAGTGACGGCAGCCTGATAGGTGGCTACACCTTC. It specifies CASSDGSLIGGYTF.

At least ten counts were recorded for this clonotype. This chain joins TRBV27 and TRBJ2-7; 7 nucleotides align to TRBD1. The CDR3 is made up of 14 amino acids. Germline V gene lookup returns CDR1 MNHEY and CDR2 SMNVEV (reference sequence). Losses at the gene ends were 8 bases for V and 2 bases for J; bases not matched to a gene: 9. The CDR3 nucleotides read TGTGCCAGCGGCCCTGGGACAGCCACCTACGAGCAGTACTTC. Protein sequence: CASGPGTATYEQYF.

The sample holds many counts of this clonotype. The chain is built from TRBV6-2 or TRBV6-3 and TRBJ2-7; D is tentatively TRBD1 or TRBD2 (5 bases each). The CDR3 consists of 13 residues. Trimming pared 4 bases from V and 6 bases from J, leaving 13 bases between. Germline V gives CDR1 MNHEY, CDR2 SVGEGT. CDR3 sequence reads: CASSSPRGAEQYF. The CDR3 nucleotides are TGTGCCAGCAGTTCTCCGCGAGGGGCCGAGCAGTACTTC.

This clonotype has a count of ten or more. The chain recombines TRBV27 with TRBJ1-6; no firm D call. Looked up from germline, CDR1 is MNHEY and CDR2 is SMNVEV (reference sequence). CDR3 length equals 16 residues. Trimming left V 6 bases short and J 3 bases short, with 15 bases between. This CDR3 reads CASSEPRRNYNSPLHF. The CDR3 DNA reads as TGTGCCAGCAGCGAACCGAGGCGGAACTATAATTCACCCCTCCACTTT.